What follows are 4 T cell receptor beta chains derived from one specimen sequenced in a study of shared clonotypes between healthy human individuals. Measured with immunoSEQ multiplex PCR; TCRdb has only the in-frame clones, and not every one. The table has just over 2,000,000 clones, roughly 94% seen once; the top ten hold 0.1% to 0.15%. Sample: naive CD4+ T cells sorted from blood. Subset noted: CD45RA+ positively selected. The receptors here all came from a man aged 18 to 30 in good health.

This rearrangement joins TRBV2 to TRBJ1-5; no reliable D call. CDR1 and CDR2 from the germline V gene are SNHLY and FYNNEI. V lost 4 bases and J lost 5, with 15 bases in between. This CDR3 region has 15 residues. The CDR3 spells CASSGRTVSHQPQHF. CDR3 nucleotide sequence: TGTGCCAGCAGTGGCCGGACGGTCTCCCATCAGCCCCAGCATTTT.

The V and J genes are TRBV7-9 and TRBJ2-5, with 7 bases aligning to TRBD1. The junction had 6 bases not matched to a gene; V was cut back by 0 bases and J by 5 bases. Germline V gives CDR1 SEHNR, CDR2 FQNEAQ (reference sequence). The CDR3 sequence is 15 residues long. CDR3 residues: CASSLATGVGETQYF. In DNA, the CDR3 is TGTGCCAGCAGCTTAGCTACAGGGGTCGGGGAGACCCAGTACTTC. Full variable domain (remainder filled in from reference TRBV7-9 and TRBJ2-5): DTGVSQNPRHKITKRGQNVTFRCDPISEHNRLYWYRQTLGQGPEFLTYFQNEAQLEKSRLLSDRFSAERPKGSFSTLEIQRTEQGDSAMYLCASSLATGVGETQYFGPGTRLLVL.

This chain connects TRBV2 to TRBJ2-2; D is ambiguous. In germline, CDR1 is SNHLY, CDR2 FYNNEI. Trimming took 6 bases from V and 4 from J, leaving 18 bases between them. The CDR3 length is 16 residues. CDR3 nucleotide sequence: TGTGCCAGCAGGGGCTTAGACTTAGGCGGCACCGGGGAGCTGTTTTTT. It is translated as CASRGLDLGGTGELFF.

The rearrangement links TRBV11-2 to TRBJ1-2, with D possibly matching TRBD1 (6 bases). The CDR3 contains 15 residues. CDR1 is SGHAT, CDR2 FQNNGV, per germline. Trimming left V 0 bases short and J 4 bases short, with 12 bases between. CDR3 protein: CASSLEGGTTYGYTF. The CDR3 DNA reads TGTGCCAGCAGCTTAGAAGGCGGGACAACCTATGGCTACACCTTC.